This T cell receptor beta chain was found in a study of OX40 agonist ivuxolimab in advanced cancers. Broadly, across the study: The costimulatory receptor OX40 (CD134) was targeted by ivuxolimab, a fully human IgG2 agonistic monoclonal antibody. Peripheral TCRbeta sequencing was intended to test whether TCR sequence diversity was altered and clonal T-cell expansion was caused by ivuxolimab. A male proportion of 70% to 90% and a mean age of around 60 years, ranging from roughly 23 to 80, were recorded for the dose-escalation cohort. Intravenous ivuxolimab was administered to patients every 2 weeks at six dose levels: 0.01, 0.1, 0.3, 1.5, 3 and 10 mg/kg. The paper covers the monotherapy dose-escalation part of the phase I ivuxolimab trial, which included N ≈ 57 patients. Three dose-escalation patients achieved partial responses, one with hepatocellular carcinoma and two with cutaneous melanoma. Of the roughly 54 patients in dose escalation, approximately 20 had hepatocellular carcinoma, about 15 had melanoma, 9 had renal cell carcinoma and 9 had head and neck cancer. Prior anti-PD-1, anti-PD-L1 or anti-CTLA-4 therapy was permitted, and checkpoint inhibitors had been received by roughly 42% of dose-escalation patients.

V and J are trimmed by 2 bases and 6 bases, and the gene matches miss 6 bases of the junction. CDR1 and CDR2 (MNHEY, SVGAGI) derive from the germline V gene. CDR3 length: 15 amino acids, cysteine to phenylalanine. Only the CDR3 DNA stays, 45 bases, in frame from base 1. Comments on this clone: Its antigen specificity is not known. No base qualities exist here, and no much larger clone lies one base off it.

For sequencing of the TCRbeta CDR3 region, genomic DNA was extracted from the sorted cells. TCRbeta CDR3 regions were sequenced using the immunoSEQ Assay. In TCRdb, the immuneACCESS table is reduced to in-frame sequences with V and J assigned. These tables do not hold every clone; where another copy was compared, an unresolved V gene accounts for under half, and the others remain unexplained. The sample table shows under 90,000 clones, and around 85% are seen once. Around 0.2% of the sample is in the top ten clones. What the research found in general, with its limitations: Which antigens the clonally expanded peripheral T cells were specific for was not determined. Low levels of normalized T-cell clonal expansion were also seen in some patients who did not respond. At doses of 0.1 to 3.0 mg/kg, clonal expansion of both CD4+ and CD8+ T cells in blood was seen between baseline and week 6. In the 0.1-3.0 mg/kg groups, partial responders had among the lowest normalized peripheral clonal expansion, particularly in CD8+ T cells. After ivuxolimab, more expanded clones were found on average in CD8+ T cells than in CD4+ T cells.

The trial excluded patients who had a history of autoimmune disease or who were on systemic immunosuppression. In every dose cohort, peripheral blood was drawn for TCR sequencing at baseline, cycle 4 day 1, and cycle 7 day 1. The samples were taken from a phase I, first-in-human, multicenter, open-label dose-escalation trial of ivuxolimab. Adults with locally advanced or metastatic melanoma, renal cell, hepatocellular, or head and neck squamous cell carcinoma were enrolled in the trial. Before TCR sequencing, CD4+ T cells and CD8+ T cells were sorted from peripheral blood as separate populations. This sequence uses TRBV6-5 and TRBJ1-4; 7 nucleotides in the junction match TRBD1. The origin of this receptor is an adult with an advanced solid tumor such as melanoma, head and neck, liver or kidney cancer. Sequences were derived from CD4+ or CD8+ T cells sorted from blood, sampled in a trial of the OX40 agonist ivuxolimab. The bases are TGTGCCAGCAGTTACATCAGGGGGACTTATGAAAAACTGTTTTTT. Translated, this is CASSYIRGTYEKLFF.